This TCR beta chain comes out of a study of blood T cell repertoires in COVID-19. Overall study context: Two negative PCRs, clearance, or symptom resolution were required of recovered Cohort 3 donors. From T cells, B-cell-depleted T cells, or PBMCs came the material, which was cDNA or gDNA.

Data came from immunoSEQ multiplex PCR; TCRdb stores just in-frame clones and leaves some out. The table includes approximately 170,000 clones, roughly 85% detected once. Participant-given clinical history determined each cohort assignment. The sample comprised PBMCs or T cells enriched from blood (not recorded which). The receptor comes from a woman between 65 and 79 years old in a cohort exposed to, infected with or recovered from COVID-19 (not recorded which).

The CDR3 DNA reads as TGCGCCAGCAGCTTTTCAGAATACAATGAGCAGTTCTTC. Residues: CASSFSEYNEQFF. This chain uses TRBV5-1 with TRBJ2-1; D gene unclear. Germline values: CDR1 SGHRS, CDR2 YFSETQ. Deletions cut 2 bases from V and 4 bases from J, with 7 bases between. The CDR3 runs 13 residues.